One and the same sample provided the 2 T cell receptor beta chains below, sequenced in a study of blood T cells in healthy people across ages. The authors ran a second PCR of 7 to 11 cycles using a sample-barcoded 5' primer and a J-beta primer mix. TCRdb fed the 5' RACE reads into MiXCR, producing one record per CDR3 protein. The sample has hundreds of thousands of distinct CDR3 sequences; 40% to 45% are singletons. The sample taken for sequencing was blood. Receptor source: a man older than 75 in good health.

The table lists this clonotype with a few counts. A single base separates this from a much larger clone, so it may be a read error. This chain links TRBV10-3 with TRBJ1-6; 7 bases are shared with TRBD1. Looked up from germline, CDR1 is ENHRY and CDR2 is SYGVKD. The CDR3 has 16 residues. CDR3 loop: CAIRAGTVRDNSPPHF. Written as DNA, the CDR3 is TGTGCCATCAGAGCCGGGACAGTCCGGGATAATTCACCCCCCCACTTT.

This chain joins TRBV11-2 and TRBJ2-1; perhaps TRBD1 as D (6 bases). Germline CDR1 SGHAT, CDR2 FQNNGV. Trimming removed 5 bases from V and 9 bases from J, with 14 bases in between. The CDR3 consists of 13 residues. CDR3 DNA sequence: TGTGCCAGCAGCGTAGGGGGTAATAGTGAGCAGTTCTTC. It translates to CASSVGGNSEQFF. Full variable domain (outside the CDR3, taken from reference TRBV11-2 and TRBJ2-1): EAGVAQSPRYKIIEKRQSVAFWCNPISGHATLYWYQQILGQGPKLLIQFQNNGVVDDSQLPKDRFSAERLKGVDSTLKIQPAKLEDSAVYLCASSVGGNSEQFFGPGTRLTVL.